Each of the 13 T cell receptor beta chains below was sequenced from the same sample in a study of CDR3 diversity in severe acne. TCRdb reanalysed the PCR reads using MiXCR and keeps one entry per CDR3 protein. Here the sample spans fewer than 100,000 distinct CDR3 sequences, about 54% being singletons. The sequenced sample was blood. These receptors all stem from a male donor in good health, without acne.

V gene TRBV11-2 combines with J gene TRBJ2-7, with a possible D match to TRBD1 (6 bases). Per germline, CDR1 SGHAT and CDR2 FQNNGV. V lost 1 base to trimming and J lost 1 base, with 8 bases between them. The CDR3 spans 14 residues. The CDR3 sequence is CASSLGTVSYEQYF. The DNA for the CDR3 is TGTGCCAGCAGCTTAGGGACAGTATCCTACGAGCAGTACTTC.

This clonotype was detected only a few times. CDR3 in DNA: TGTGCCAGTAGTATGGTCGGGCAACACTCACCCCTCCACTTT. Amino acid sequence: CASSMVGQHSPLHF. The V and J genes are TRBV19 and TRBJ1-6, with D unresolved. This CDR3 spans 14 amino acids. V was cut by 3 bases and J by 10 bases, with 13 bases left in between. Germline lookup yields CDR1 LNHDA and CDR2 SQIVND (reference sequence).

Ten or more counts support this clonotype. The V gene is TRBV12-3 or TRBV12-4, the J gene TRBJ1-3; no reliable D call. The V and J ends lost 7 bases and 0 bases respectively, with 13 bases between them. The CDR3 consists of 15 residues. DNA of the CDR3: TGTGCCAGCACCTCCCGGTACCGCTCTGGAAACACCATATATTTT. Its translation is CASTSRYRSGNTIYF.

This clonotype was seen more than once but under ten times. V gene TRBV28 combines with J gene TRBJ2-7; maybe TRBD1 (5 bases). Germline V gene lookup returns CDR1 MDHEN and CDR2 SYDVKM. Trimming shortened V by 5 bases and J by 4 bases, and 12 bases separated the two germline ends. The CDR3 has 13 residues. The CDR3 DNA reads TGTGCCAGCAGTCCCCCGACAGTTTACGAGCAGTACTTC. Its protein product is CASSPPTVYEQYF.

This clonotype occurred once. The chain carries TRBV20-1 and TRBJ1-6, with TRBD1 matching 11 bases. This CDR3 region has 14 residues. Germline assignment: CDR1 DFQATT and CDR2 SNEGSKA (reference sequence). V lost 7 bases, J lost 7 bases, and 6 bases stayed unmatched. CDR3 region: CSDRGQGENSPLHF. CDR3 bases: TGCAGTGATAGGGGACAGGGGGAGAATTCACCCCTCCACTTT.

This clonotype was counted many times. The chain links TRBV19 to TRBJ1-4; D remains unclear. CDR3 length: 14 amino acids. Germline loops: CDR1 LNHDA, CDR2 SQIVND (reference sequence). The ends were cut back, 1 base at V and 11 bases at J, with 14 bases in the middle. The CDR3: CASSIGTAVRKLFF. The CDR3 DNA reads as TGTGCCAGTAGTATAGGCACTGCTGTGAGGAAACTGTTTTTT.

This clonotype showed up many times. DNA of the CDR3: TGTGCCAGCAGTCTCGGACAGGCGAATGAAAAACTGTTTTTT. Its translation is CASSLGQANEKLFF. The rearrangement links TRBV7-9 to TRBJ1-4; 7 nucleotides match TRBD1. Unmatched junction bases numbered 6, after V lost 6 bases and J lost 5 bases. The CDR3 covers 14 residues. The germline V gene encodes CDR1 SEHNR and CDR2 FQNEAQ (reference sequence).

V gene TRBV7-9 combines with J gene TRBJ2-7; D remains unclear. Germline V gene data show CDR1 as SEHNR and CDR2 as FQNEAQ (reference sequence). Between the trimmed V and J ends, which lost 1 base and 2 bases, there was a span of 12 bases. The CDR3 length is 15 residues. The CDR3 nucleotides read TGTGCCAGCAGCTTAGATCGGTGGGGAACCTACGAGCAGTACTTC. It specifies CASSLDRWGTYEQYF.

Ten or more counts support this clonotype. This sequence joins TRBV27 and TRBJ1-4; D gene unclear. The germline V and J ends were trimmed by 7 bases and 0 bases, with 9 bases remaining between them. Germline loops: CDR1 MNHEY, CDR2 SMNVEV (reference sequence). This CDR3 comprises 14 residues. For the CDR3, the DNA is TGTGCCAGCACCTCGATTGCAACTAATGAAAAACTGTTTTTT. Protein product: CASTSIATNEKLFF.

The V and J genes are TRBV12-3 or TRBV12-4 and TRBJ1-1; D ambiguous. Trimming left V 1 base short and J 1 base short, with 13 bases between. There are 16 residues in the CDR3. The CDR3 sequence is CASSLVGISQNTEAFF. CDR3 nucleotide sequence: TGTGCCAGCAGTTTAGTAGGGATAAGCCAGAACACTGAAGCTTTCTTT.

The rearrangement uses TRBV25-1 and TRBJ1-5; D is undetermined. This CDR3 region has 11 residues. Germline-derived CDR1 and CDR2 are MGHDK and SYGVNS. V lost 7 bases and J lost 7, with 8 bases in between. The chain's CDR3 is CASTMGQPQHF. The CDR3 nucleotides read TGTGCCAGCACTATGGGGCAGCCCCAGCATTTT.

This clonotype was seen a single time. At one end the junction does not follow the germline gene, possibly because of a read error. V usage is TRBV12-3 or TRBV12-4 and J usage is TRBJ2-7; possible D gene TRBD2, 7 bases. The CDR3 runs 16 residues. CDR3 sequence (DNA): TGTGCCAGCAGTTTAGCAGGGAGGGGGAGAACCGGGGAGCTGTACTTC. Translation: CASSLAGRGRTGELYF.

The chain joins TRBV7-9 to TRBJ2-2; D is perhaps TRBD1 or TRBD2 (5 bases each). The germline gives CDR1 SEHNR, CDR2 FQNEAQ (reference sequence). The CDR3 length is 15 residues. V lost 0 bases to trimming and J lost 12 bases, with 17 bases between them. CDR3 DNA sequence: TGTGCCAGCAGCTTAGCCGGGACCCTCGGACGGAAGCTGTTTTTT. Translation: CASSLAGTLGRKLFF.